The rows below give T cell receptor beta chains drawn from one sample of a study of cytotoxic CD8 clonotypes in ibrutinib-treated CLL. TCRdb's table, derived via immunoSEQ multiplex PCR, lists solely in-frame clones and lacks some. The repertoire consists of roughly 58,000 clones, with 50% to 70% occurring once and the leading ten covering more than 20%. The input for sequencing was PBMCs, taken at disease progression, from a patient treated with ibrutinib. The receptors stem from a human donor with chronic lymphocytic leukemia. CDR3s include the opening cysteine and the closing phenylalanine or tryptophan. D genes are given only for firm matches. The listing skips clone size in some rows; elsewhere it reads once, few, many or a size class.

J,D,V,size,DNA,CDR3
TRBJ2-6,NA,TRBV9,NA,TGTGCCAGCAGCGTTCCAGGCTCTGGGGCCAACGTCCTGACTTTC,CASSVPGSGANVLTF
TRBJ2-7,NA,TRBV7-6,NA,TGTGCCAGCAGCCGTCTGGGGGGCCACTACGAGCAGTACTTC,CASSRLGGHYEQYF
TRBJ2-7,TRBD2,TRBV6-5,NA,TGTGCCAGCCGAATGTGGGAGGGGCTCGACGAGCAGTACTTC,CASRMWEGLDEQYF
TRBJ1-1,TRBD1,TRBV5-1,NA,TGCGCCAGCAGCTTGGCTGGGACAGTCACTGAAGCTTTCTTT,CASSLAGTVTEAFF
TRBJ2-1,TRBD1,TRBV7-9,NA,TGTGCCAGCAGCCCGGCTGGGACAGGGATGAGGAATGAGCAGTTCTTC,CASSPAGTGMRNEQFF
TRBJ2-7,NA,TRBV2,NA,TGTGCCAGCAGTGAGGGATTTAGTCTCCTCGACGAGCAGTACTTC,CASSEGFSLLDEQYF
TRBJ1-4,NA,TRBV5-1,NA,TGCGCCAGCAGCGTCGGGCCTACGGAGGAAAAACTGTTTTTT,CASSVGPTEEKLFF
TRBJ2-7,TRBD2,TRBV7-2,NA,TGTGCCAGCAGCTTAGTTTGGGGACTAGCGGGGTCCTACGAGCAGTACTTC,CASSLVWGLAGSYEQYF
TRBJ1-2,NA,TRBV5-8,NA,TGTGCCAGCAGCCTGGTTCGGGGGGAATTTGGCTACACCTTC,CASSLVRGEFGYTF
TRBJ1-3,TRBD1,TRBV5-6,NA,TGTGCCAGCAGCTATTCGCGGGACAGGGCGTTTTTCTCTGGAAACACCATATATTTT,CASSYSRDRAFFSGNTIYF
TRBJ1-1,NA,TRBV2,many,TGTGCCAGCGGCGGGGGGCGAGGCACTGAAGCTTTCTTT,CASGGGRGTEAFF
TRBJ2-7,TRBD1,TRBV6-5,NA,TGTGCCAGCAGCCCGACCGGGACAGGGAACTACGAGCAGTACTTC,CASSPTGTGNYEQYF
TRBJ1-1,NA,TRBV7-3,NA,TGTGCCAGCAGCAGGGACATGAACACTGAAGCTTTCTTT,CASSRDMNTEAFF
TRBJ1-2,NA,TRBV15,NA,TGTGCCACCAGCAGAGATGATATGGAGGGATTAAATGGCTACACCTTC,CATSRDDMEGLNGYTF
TRBJ2-2,NA,TRBV9,NA,TGTGCCAGCAGCGTGGATACCGGGGAGCTGTTTTTT,CASSVDTGELFF
TRBJ2-2,TRBD1,TRBV28,NA,TGTGCCAGCAGCCCCAGGACAGGTGGAACCGGGGAGCTGTTTTTT,CASSPRTGGTGELFF
TRBJ2-1,TRBD2,TRBV12-5,once,TGTGCTAGTGGTTTGGTCCCCAGCGGGAGCTCCTACAATGAGCAGTTCTTC,CASGLVPSGSSYNEQFF
TRBJ2-7,NA,TRBV28,few,TGTGCCAGCAGTTACCCCTGGGGGGACAGCTCCTACGAGCAGTACTTC,CASSYPWGDSSYEQYF
TRBJ2-2,TRBD2,TRBV7-2,NA,TGTGCCAGCAGCTTAGGCGGGGGGCGGACCGGGGAGCTGTTTTTT,CASSLGGGRTGELFF
TRBJ1-6,TRBD1,TRBV7-9,NA,TGTGCCAGCAGCTCAGGACAGGGGGCAACCCTTTATAATTCACCCCTCCACTTT,CASSSGQGATLYNSPLHF
TRBJ2-7,TRBD1,TRBV13,NA,TGTGCCAGCAGTCGTGGGACAGAACAATCCTACGAGCAGTACTTC,CASSRGTEQSYEQYF
TRBJ2-2,NA,TRBV6-4,NA,TGTGCCAGCAGTCGACTAGTTTCCACCGGGGAGCTGTTTTTT,CASSRLVSTGELFF
TRBJ2-7,NA,TRBV5-1,NA,TGCGCCAGCAGCTTGCCAGGGGAATCCTACGAGCAGTACTTC,CASSLPGESYEQYF
TRBJ1-2,NA,TRBV9,NA,TGTGCCAGCAGCGTAGGTTTCGGGACTGCGGGCTACACCTTC,CASSVGFGTAGYTF
TRBJ2-7,NA,TRBV27,few,TGTGCCAGCAGCCCTTCCTACGAGCAGTACTTC,CASSPSYEQYF
TRBJ2-1,TRBD1,TRBV5-1,NA,TGCGCCAGCAGCTTGGGGTCAGGGGGCGAGGGTGAGCAGTTCTTC,CASSLGSGGEGEQFF
TRBJ2-5,NA,TRBV28,NA,TGTGCCAGCAGTTTATCAGGCAGGGCAGAGACCCAGTACTTC,CASSLSGRAETQYF
TRBJ1-2,TRBD1,TRBV4-3,NA,TGCGCCAGCAGCCAAGATCCACAGGGGGGGTATTATGGCTACACCTTC,CASSQDPQGGYYGYTF
TRBJ2-3,NA,TRBV4-3,NA,TGCGCCAGCAGCCAAGATGTCACAGGGAGAACGCAGTATTTT,CASSQDVTGRTQYF
TRBJ2-4,TRBD2,TRBV27,NA,TGTGCCAGCAGTTTATGGGCTAGCGGGAGGATTAAAAACATTCAGTACTTC,CASSLWASGRIKNIQYF
TRBJ1-5,NA,TRBV28,NA,TGTGCCAGCAGTCCCGGGTATAATCAGCCCCAGCATTTT,CASSPGYNQPQHF
TRBJ2-1,TRBD2,TRBV6-5,few,TGTGCCAGCAGTTCTTGGCTAGCGGGGGAGGGGAATGAGCAGTTCTTC,CASSSWLAGEGNEQFF
TRBJ2-7,NA,TRBV5-6,NA,TGTGCCAGCAGCAACGGGTTGTTTGGCAGGTCGTACTTC,CASSNGLFGRSYF
TRBJ1-1,NA,TRBV6-6,few,TGTGCCAGCAGTACCTGGGAGGGCGGAGCTTTCTTT,CASSTWEGGAFF
TRBJ2-1,TRBD2,TRBV7-2,NA,TGTGCCAGCAGCCCTGGGGGCGGGAGGGCTTACAATGAGCAGTTCTTC,CASSPGGGRAYNEQFF
TRBJ1-4,TRBD1,TRBV5-1,NA,TGCGCCAGCAGCTCCCGGGACAGGGCTAATGAAAAACTGTTTTTT,CASSSRDRANEKLFF
TRBJ1-1,NA,TRBV9,NA,TGTGCCAGCAGCGTAGCAGGGGAACAAGCTTTCTTT,CASSVAGEQAFF
TRBJ2-1,TRBD2,TRBV28,NA,TGTGCCAGCAGCACTAGCGGGGGGGTCACCTACAATGAGCAGTTCTTC,CASSTSGGVTYNEQFF
TRBJ2-3,TRBD2,TRBV2,NA,TGTGCCAGCAGTTTAGGACTAGTGGGGGATACGCAGTATTTT,CASSLGLVGDTQYF